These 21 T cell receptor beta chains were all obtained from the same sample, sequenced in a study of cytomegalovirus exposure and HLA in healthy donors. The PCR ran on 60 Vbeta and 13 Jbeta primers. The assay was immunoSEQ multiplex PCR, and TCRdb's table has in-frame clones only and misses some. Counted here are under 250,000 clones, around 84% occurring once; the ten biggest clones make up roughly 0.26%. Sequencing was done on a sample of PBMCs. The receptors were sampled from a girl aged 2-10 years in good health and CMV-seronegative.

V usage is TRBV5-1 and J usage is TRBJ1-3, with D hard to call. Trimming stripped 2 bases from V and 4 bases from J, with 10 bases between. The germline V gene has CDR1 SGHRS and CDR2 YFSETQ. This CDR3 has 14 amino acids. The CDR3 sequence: CASSFDGSGNTIYF. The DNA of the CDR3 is TGCGCCAGCAGCTTTGACGGGTCGGGAAACACCATATATTTT. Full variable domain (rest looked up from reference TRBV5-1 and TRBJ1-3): KAGVTQTPRYLIKTRGQQVTLSCSPISGHRSVSWYQQTPGQGLQFLFEYFSETQRNKGNFPGRFSGRQFSNSRSEMNVSTLELGDSALYLCASSFDGSGNTIYFGEGSWLTVV.

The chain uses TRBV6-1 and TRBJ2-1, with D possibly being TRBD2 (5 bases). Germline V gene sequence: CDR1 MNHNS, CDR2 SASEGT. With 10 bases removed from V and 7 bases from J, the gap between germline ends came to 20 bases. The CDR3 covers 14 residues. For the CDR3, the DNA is TGTGCCACCCATACTTGGGCTGGGGAGAATGAGCAGTTCTTC. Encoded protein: CATHTWAGENEQFF.

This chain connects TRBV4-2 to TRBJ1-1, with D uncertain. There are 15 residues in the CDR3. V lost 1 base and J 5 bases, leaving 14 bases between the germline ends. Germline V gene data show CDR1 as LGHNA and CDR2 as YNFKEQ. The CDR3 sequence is CASSQAIYPSTEAFF. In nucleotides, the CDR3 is TGTGCCAGCAGCCAAGCGATCTACCCATCAACTGAAGCTTTCTTT.

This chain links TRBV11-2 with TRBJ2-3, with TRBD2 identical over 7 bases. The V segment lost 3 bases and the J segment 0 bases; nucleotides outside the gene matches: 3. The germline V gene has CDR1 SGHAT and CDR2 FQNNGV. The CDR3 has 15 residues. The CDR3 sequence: CASSLSGTSTDTQYF. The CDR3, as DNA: TGTGCCAGCAGCTTGAGCGGGACTAGCACAGATACGCAGTATTTT.

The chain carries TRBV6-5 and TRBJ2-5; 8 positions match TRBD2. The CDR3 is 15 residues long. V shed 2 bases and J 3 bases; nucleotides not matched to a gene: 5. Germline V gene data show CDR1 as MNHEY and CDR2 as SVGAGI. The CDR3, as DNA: TGTGCCAGCAGTTACACTTTTAGCGGGGAAGAGACCCAGTACTTC. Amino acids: CASSYTFSGEETQYF.

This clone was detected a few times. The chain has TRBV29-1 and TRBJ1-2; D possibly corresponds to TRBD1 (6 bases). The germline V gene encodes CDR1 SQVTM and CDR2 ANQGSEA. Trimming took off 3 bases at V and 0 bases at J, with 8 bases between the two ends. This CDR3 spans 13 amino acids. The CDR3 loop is CSVETGSNYGYTF. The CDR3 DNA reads TGCAGCGTTGAGACAGGTTCTAACTATGGCTACACCTTC.

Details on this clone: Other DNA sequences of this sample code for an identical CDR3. The CDR3: CASSLQGTYEQYF. CDR3 DNA sequence: TGCGCCAGCAGCTTGCAGGGGACCTACGAGCAGTACTTC. The chain is built from TRBV5-1 and TRBJ2-7, with TRBD1 as a possible D gene (6 bases). Trimming left V 1 base short and J 2 bases short, with 7 bases between. CDR3 length: 13 amino acids. CDR1 and CDR2 (germline): SGHRS, YFSETQ. Combining the CDR3 with reference TRBV5-1 and TRBJ2-7 gives the whole variable domain KAGVTQTPRYLIKTRGQQVTLSCSPISGHRSVSWYQQTPGQGLQFLFEYFSETQRNKGNFPGRFSGRQFSNSRSEMNVSTLELGDSALYLCASSLQGTYEQYFGPGTRLTVT.

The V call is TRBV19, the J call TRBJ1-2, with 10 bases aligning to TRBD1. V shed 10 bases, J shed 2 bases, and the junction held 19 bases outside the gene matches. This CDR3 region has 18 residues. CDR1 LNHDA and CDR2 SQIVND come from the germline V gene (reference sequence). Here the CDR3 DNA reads TGTGCCACCCGCCCGGGAGATAGGACAGGGGGATCCAACTATGGCTACACCTTC. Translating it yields CATRPGDRTGGSNYGYTF. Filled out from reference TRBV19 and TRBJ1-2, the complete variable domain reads DGGITQSPKYLFRKEGQNVTLSCEQNLNHDAMYWYRQDPGQGLRLIYYSQIVNDFQKGDIAEGYSVSREKKESFPLTVTSAQKNPTAFYLCATRPGDRTGGSNYGYTFGSGTRLTVV.

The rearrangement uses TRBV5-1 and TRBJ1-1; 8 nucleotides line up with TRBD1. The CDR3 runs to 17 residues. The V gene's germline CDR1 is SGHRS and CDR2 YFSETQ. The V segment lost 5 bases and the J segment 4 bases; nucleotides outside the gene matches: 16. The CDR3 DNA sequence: TGCGCCAGCAGTCAAGGACAGGGCCAACAACTTTCCACTGAAGCTTTCTTT. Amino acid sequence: CASSQGQGQQLSTEAFF.

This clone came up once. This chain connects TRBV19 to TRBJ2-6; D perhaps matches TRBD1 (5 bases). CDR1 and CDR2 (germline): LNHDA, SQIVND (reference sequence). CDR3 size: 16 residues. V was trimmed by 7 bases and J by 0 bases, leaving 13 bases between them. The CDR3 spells CASTAGKTSGANVLTF. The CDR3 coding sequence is TGTGCCAGTACTGCAGGGAAGACCTCTGGGGCCAACGTCCTGACTTTC.

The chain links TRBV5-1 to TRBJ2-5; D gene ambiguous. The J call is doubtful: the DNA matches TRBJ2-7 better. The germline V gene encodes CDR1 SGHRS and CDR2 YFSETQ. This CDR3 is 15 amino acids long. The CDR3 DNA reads TGCGCCAGCAGCTTGGCACGCGACGGAGACTACGAGCAGTACTTC. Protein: CASSLARDGDYEQYF.

The CDR3 coding sequence is TGTGCCAGCAGTGATCTAGCGGGGCTCTACAATGAGCAGTTCTTC. It codes for CASSDLAGLYNEQFF. This sequence joins TRBV27 and TRBJ2-1; TRBD2 agrees at 9 bases. V trimming: 5 bases; J trimming: 3 bases; junction bases outside the gene matches: 5. This CDR3 has 15 amino acids. CDR1 and CDR2 (germline): MNHEY, SMNVEV (reference sequence).

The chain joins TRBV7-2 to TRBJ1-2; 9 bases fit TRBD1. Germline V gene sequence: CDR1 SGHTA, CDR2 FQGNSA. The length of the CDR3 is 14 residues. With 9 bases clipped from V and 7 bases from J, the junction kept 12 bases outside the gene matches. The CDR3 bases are TGTGCCAGACCCAGAGGGACAGGGCTCGGTGGCTACACCTTC. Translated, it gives CARPRGTGLGGYTF.

The CDR3 DNA is TGCGCCAGCAGCCCCGGGACAGGGGGCGCGGCCTATGGCTACACCTTC. Protein: CASSPGTGGAAYGYTF. This rearrangement joins TRBV5-1 to TRBJ1-2; 12 positions match TRBD1. The germline gives CDR1 SGHRS, CDR2 YFSETQ. V gave up 4 bases and J gave up 4 bases; unmatched junction bases: 8. This CDR3 has 16 residues.

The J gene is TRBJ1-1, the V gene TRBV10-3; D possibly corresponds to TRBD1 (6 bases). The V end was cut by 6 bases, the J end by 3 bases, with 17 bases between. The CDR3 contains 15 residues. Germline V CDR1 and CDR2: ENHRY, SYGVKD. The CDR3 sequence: CAIRPTGRGDTEAFF. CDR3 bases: TGTGCCATCAGGCCAACAGGGAGGGGGGACACTGAAGCTTTCTTT.

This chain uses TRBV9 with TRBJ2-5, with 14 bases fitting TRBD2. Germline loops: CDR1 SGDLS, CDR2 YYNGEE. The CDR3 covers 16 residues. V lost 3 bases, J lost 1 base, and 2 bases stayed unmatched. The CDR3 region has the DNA TGTGCCAGCAGCGCGGGGACTAGCGGGGGCCAAGAGACCCAGTACTTC. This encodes CASSAGTSGGQETQYF.

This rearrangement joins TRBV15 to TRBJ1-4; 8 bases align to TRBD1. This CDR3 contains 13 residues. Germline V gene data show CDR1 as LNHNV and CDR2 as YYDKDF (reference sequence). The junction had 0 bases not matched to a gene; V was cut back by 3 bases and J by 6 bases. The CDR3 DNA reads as TGTGCCACCAGCAGGGACAGGGATGAAAAACTGTTTTTT. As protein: CATSRDRDEKLFF.

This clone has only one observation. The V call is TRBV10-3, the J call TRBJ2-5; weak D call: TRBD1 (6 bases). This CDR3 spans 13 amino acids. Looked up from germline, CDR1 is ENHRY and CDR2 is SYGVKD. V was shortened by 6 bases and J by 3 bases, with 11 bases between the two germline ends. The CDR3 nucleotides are TGTGCCATCAGCCAAAACAGGGAAGAGACCCAGTACTTC. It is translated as CAISQNREETQYF.

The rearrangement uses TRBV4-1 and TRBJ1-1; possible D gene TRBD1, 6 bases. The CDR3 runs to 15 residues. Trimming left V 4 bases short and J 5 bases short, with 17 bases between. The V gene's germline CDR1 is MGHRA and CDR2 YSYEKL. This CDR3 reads CASSPGQGRETEAFF. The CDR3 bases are TGCGCCAGCAGCCCCGGCCAGGGGAGGGAAACTGAAGCTTTCTTT.

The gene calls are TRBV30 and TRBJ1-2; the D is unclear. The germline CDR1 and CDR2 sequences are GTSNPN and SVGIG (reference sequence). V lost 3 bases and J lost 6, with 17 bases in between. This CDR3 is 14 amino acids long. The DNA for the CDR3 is TGTGCCTGGAGCTATTCAGGAGGGTCGGATGGCTACACCTTC. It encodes CAWSYSGGSDGYTF. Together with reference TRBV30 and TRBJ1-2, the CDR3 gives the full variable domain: SQTIHQWPATLVQPVGSPLSLECTVEGTSNPNLYWYRQAAGRGLQLLFYSVGIGQISSEVPQNLSASRPQDRQFILSSKKLLLSDSGFYLCAWSYSGGSDGYTFGSGTRLTVV.

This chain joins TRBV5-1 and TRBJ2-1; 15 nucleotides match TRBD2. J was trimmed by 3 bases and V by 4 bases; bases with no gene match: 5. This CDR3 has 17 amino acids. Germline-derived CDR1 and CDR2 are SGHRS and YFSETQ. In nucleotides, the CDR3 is TGCGCCAGCAGCCGGACTAGCGGGGGGGCCTTCTACAATGAGCAGTTCTTC. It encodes CASSRTSGGAFYNEQFF.